The rows below give T cell receptor beta chains drawn from one sample of a study of PD-1 blockade in classical Hodgkin lymphoma. Sequenced by immunoSEQ multiplex PCR; TCRdb stores in-frame clones only, minus some. The sample includes under 130,000 clones, more than 70% seen only once; the top ten take 19%. Sample: peripheral blood mononuclear cells (PBMCs), taken before the fourth cycle of nivolumab. Every receptor here comes from a human donor with classical Hodgkin lymphoma. Both conserved end residues are part of each CDR3. The D gene is left open where the match is weak. Size is omitted from some rows. Given values are once, few, many or a class for expanded clones.

>TRBJ1-2|-|-|TRBV6-1
CASSPWGASLGYTF
>TRBJ2-4|-|-|TRBV5-1
CASSLAGDIQYF
>TRBJ1-2|-|-|TRBV15
CATSRDPGQTILNYGYTF
>TRBJ1-1|-|-|TRBV30
CAWRPGWANTEAFF
>TRBJ2-7|-|-|TRBV7-6
CASSRPPSSSYEQYF
>TRBJ2-1|once|TRBD1|TRBV5-1
CASSLGDRGPYNEQFF
>TRBJ1-1|-|-|TRBV4-1
CASTQFHTVNTEAFF
>TRBJ2-5|-|-|TRBV19
CASSGQFETQYF
>TRBJ2-1|-|TRBD2|TRBV6-4
CASGPSGENNEQFF
>-|-|-|TRBV4-2
CASSQDRSYEQYF
>TRBJ2-2|-|TRBD2|TRBV5-1
CASSTAGLAGGTGELFF
>TRBJ2-7|-|-|TRBV9
CASSVSPGEPEQYF
>TRBJ2-1|-|-|TRBV6-6
CASSGRPYNNEQFF
>TRBJ2-2|-|-|TRBV23-1
CASSQKFKGPGELFF
>TRBJ2-7|few|-|TRBV4-1
CASTLSAAAAEQYF
>TRBJ2-7|-|TRBD2|TRBV28
CASSFRGSSSYEQYF
>TRBJ1-1|once|TRBD1|TRBV6-5
CASSYSTGMNTEAFF
>TRBJ1-1|-|-|TRBV5-1
CASSLGDTEAFF
>TRBJ2-1|-|TRBD2|TRBV11-2
CASTPLRTSGRTTYNEQFF
>TRBJ2-1|-|-|TRBV7-9
CASSLRAGQNNEQFF
>TRBJ2-3|-|-|TRBV7-2
CASSLGQGHTDTQYF
>TRBJ2-1|-|-|TRBV6-5
CASSYGVVQFF